This T cell receptor (beta chain) was sequenced for a study of a mutant IDH1 vaccine in newly diagnosed glioma. Study-level information: Sex among treated patients split about 62% male, roughly 40% female; mean age was roughly 40 years. Study observations and caveats: Shifts in the top peripheral T cell clonotypes seemed unrelated to pseudoprogression. There were vaccine-induced immune responses in more than 85% of the patients.

CDR3 size: 14 residues. Germline CDR1 reads SGHAT; CDR2 reads FQNNGV. J lost 5 bases, V lost 3 bases, and 3 bases had no gene match. Turning to this clone: Its target is unknown.

The data were produced by immunoSEQ multiplex PCR, yet TCRdb's version contains in-frame clones alone and is incomplete. The sample has around 50,000 clones; 65% are singletons. Time point reported: week 47, end of study. Vaccination used 300 ug of mutant IDH1 20-mer peptide per dose, with topical imiquimod. Eight vaccinations were given in weeks 1, 3, 5, 7, 11, 15, 19 and 23. V and J are TRBV11-2 and TRBJ2-5; 10 nucleotides agree with TRBD1. The clonotype originates from a man in his forties with glioma. Some clones in this sample may be carry-over from other donors' samples. The material sequenced was peripheral blood mononuclear cells (PBMCs), taken from a glioma patient whose treatment included an IDH1 peptide vaccine. The CDR3 DNA reads TGTGCCAGCAGCTTCGGACAGGGGGTCGAGACCCAGTACTTC. Protein: CASSFGQGVETQYF.